The subject of this entry is one TCR beta chain. The CDR3 length is 14 residues. V shed 2 bases and J shed 6 bases, with 13 bases lying between them. CDR1 and CDR2 (germline): SGHAT, FQNNGV. This sample was included in a study of cytomegalovirus exposure and HLA in healthy donors. 60 Vbeta and 13 Jbeta primers were used in PCR. Here immunoSEQ multiplex PCR was the method, and the copy in TCRdb shows in-frame clones only, minus some. Of about 200,000 clones listed, around 70% are singletons. The V gene is TRBV11-2, the J gene TRBJ1-1; D not certain. Sequences were obtained from PBMCs. This clonotype originated in a man aged 35 to 55 in good health and CMV-seropositive. The CDR3 loop reads CASSLQVARSEAFF. CDR3 nucleotide sequence: TGTGCCAGCAGCTTACAGGTCGCCCGGTCTGAAGCTTTCTTT.